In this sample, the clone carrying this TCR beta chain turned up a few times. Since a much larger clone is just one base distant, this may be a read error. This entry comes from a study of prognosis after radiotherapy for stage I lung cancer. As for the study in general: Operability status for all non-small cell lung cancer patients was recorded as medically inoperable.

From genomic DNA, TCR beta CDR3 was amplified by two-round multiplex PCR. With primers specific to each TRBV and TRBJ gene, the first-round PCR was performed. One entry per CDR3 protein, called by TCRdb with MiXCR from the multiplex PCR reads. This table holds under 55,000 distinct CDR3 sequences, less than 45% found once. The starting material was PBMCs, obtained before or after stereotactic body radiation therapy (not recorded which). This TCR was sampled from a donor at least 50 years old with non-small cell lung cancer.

CDR3 in amino acids: CASSPTGLETDAQYF. The CDR3 DNA is TGTGCCAGCAGTCCAACAGGTTTAGAGACAGATGCGCAGTATTTT. V is TRBV28 and J is TRBJ2-3; D is perhaps TRBD1 (5 bases). The germline CDR1 and CDR2 sequences are MDHEN and SYDVKM. The CDR3 contains 15 residues.